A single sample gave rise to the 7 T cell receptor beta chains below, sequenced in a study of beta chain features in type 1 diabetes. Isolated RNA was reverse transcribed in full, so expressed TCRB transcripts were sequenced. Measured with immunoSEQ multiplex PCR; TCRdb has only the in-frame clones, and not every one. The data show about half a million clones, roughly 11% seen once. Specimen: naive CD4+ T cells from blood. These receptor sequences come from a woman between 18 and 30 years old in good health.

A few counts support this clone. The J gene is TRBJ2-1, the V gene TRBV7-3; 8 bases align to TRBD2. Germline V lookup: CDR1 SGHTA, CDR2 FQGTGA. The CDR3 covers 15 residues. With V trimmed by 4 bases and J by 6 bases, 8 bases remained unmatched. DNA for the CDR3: TGTGCCAGCAGCTCACAAGCGGGAGTGGGCAATGAGCAGTTCTTC. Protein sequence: CASSSQAGVGNEQFF.

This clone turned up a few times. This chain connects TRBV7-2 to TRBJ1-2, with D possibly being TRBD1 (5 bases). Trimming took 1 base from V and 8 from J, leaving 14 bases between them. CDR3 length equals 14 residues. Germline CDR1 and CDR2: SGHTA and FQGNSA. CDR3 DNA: TGTGCCAGCAGCTTAGTAACAGGAGGCTTCGGCTACACCTTC. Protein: CASSLVTGGFGYTF.

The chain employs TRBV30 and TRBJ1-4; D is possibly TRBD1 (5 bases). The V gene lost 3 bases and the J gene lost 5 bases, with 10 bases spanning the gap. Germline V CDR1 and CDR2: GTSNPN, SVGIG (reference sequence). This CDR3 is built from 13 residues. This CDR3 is CAWSDRNNEKLFF. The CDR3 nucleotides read TGTGCCTGGAGCGACAGAAACAATGAAAAACTGTTTTTT.

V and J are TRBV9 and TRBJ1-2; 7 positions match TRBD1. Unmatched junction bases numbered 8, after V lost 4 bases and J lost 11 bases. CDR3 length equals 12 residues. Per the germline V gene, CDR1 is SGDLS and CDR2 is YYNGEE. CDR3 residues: CASSLWTGEYTF. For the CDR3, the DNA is TGTGCCAGCAGCCTTTGGACAGGAGAGTACACCTTC. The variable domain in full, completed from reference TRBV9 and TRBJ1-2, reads DSGVTQTPKHLITATGQRVTLRCSPRSGDLSVYWYQQSLDQGLQFLIQYYNGEERAKGNILERFSAQQFPDLHSELNLSSLELGDSALYFCASSLWTGEYTFGSGTRLTVV.

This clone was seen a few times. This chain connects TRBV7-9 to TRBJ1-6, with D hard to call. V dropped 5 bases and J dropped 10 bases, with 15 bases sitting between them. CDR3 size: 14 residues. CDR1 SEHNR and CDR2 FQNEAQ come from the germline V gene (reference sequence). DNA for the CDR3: TGTGCCAGCAGCCCGGACCTAGGTCGGTCACCCCTCCACTTT. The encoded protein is CASSPDLGRSPLHF.

CDR3 in amino acids: CASSLLAGGLGSYNEQFF. In DNA, the CDR3 is TGTGCCAGCAGCTTACTAGCGGGGGGATTAGGCTCCTACAATGAGCAGTTCTTC. This chain connects TRBV13 to TRBJ2-1; 11 bases align to TRBD2. Germline CDR1 and CDR2: PRHDT and FYEKMQ (reference sequence). The trim removed 2 bases at V and 0 bases at J, leaving 6 bases unmatched. The CDR3 length is 18 residues.

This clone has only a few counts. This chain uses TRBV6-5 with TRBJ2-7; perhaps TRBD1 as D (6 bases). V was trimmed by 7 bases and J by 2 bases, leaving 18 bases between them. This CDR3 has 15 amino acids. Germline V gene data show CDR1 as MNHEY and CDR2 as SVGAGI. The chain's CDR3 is CASKKDRDTTYEQYF. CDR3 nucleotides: TGTGCCAGCAAAAAAGATCGGGACACCACCTACGAGCAGTACTTC.